These T cell receptor beta chains were read from a single sample in a study of shared clonotypes between healthy human individuals. The method was immunoSEQ multiplex PCR; TCRdb's version includes in-frame clones alone and lacks a portion of them. In the table there are 1.5 million to 2.5 million clones, about 95% of which are singletons. Sequenced: naive CD8+ T cells sorted from blood. Receptors were obtained from a young man in good health. CDR3s include the opening cysteine and the closing phenylalanine or tryptophan. D genes are given only for firm matches. A row's size may be missing; if present it is once, few, many or a size class.

V,J,size,D,DNA,CDR3
TRBV9,TRBJ1-6,.,.,TGTGCCAGCATGGGGAGGGAGAATAATTCACCCCTCCACTTT,CASMGRENNSPLHF
TRBV6-5,TRBJ1-1,.,TRBD1,TGTGCCAGCATGCCACAGGGGGACACTGAAGCTTTCTTT,CASMPQGDTEAFF
TRBV6-1,TRBJ1-2,.,TRBD1,TGTGCCAGCAGTGCCCCCCTTGGGACAGGGACCTATGGCTACACCTTC,CASSAPLGTGTYGYTF
TRBV7-9,TRBJ2-1,.,.,TGTGCCAGCAGACACACCGGGACACCGTACTACAATGAGCAGTTCTTC,CASRHTGTPYYNEQFF
TRBV5-6,TRBJ2-1,.,TRBD2,TGTGCCAGCAGCTCGGGACTACCAACATACAATGAGCAGTTCTTC,CASSSGLPTYNEQFF
TRBV7-8,TRBJ1-2,once,TRBD1,TGTGCCAGCCCCGCCGGCAGGGGGCACTATGGGGGCTACACCTTC,CASPAGRGHYGGYTF
TRBV9,TRBJ2-1,.,.,TGTGCCAGCAGCGCATGGGACTTCTACAATGAGCAGTTCTTC,CASSAWDFYNEQFF
TRBV6-1,TRBJ1-1,.,.,TGTGCCAGCAGTGTCACAACTGAAGCTTTCTTT,CASSVTTEAFF
TRBV7-8,TRBJ2-2,once,TRBD2,TGTGCCAGCAGCTTCTTGCCCAGCGGGGGGACGAACACCGGGGAGCTGTTTTTT,CASSFLPSGGTNTGELFF
TRBV9,TRBJ2-2,once,.,TGTGCCAGCAGCGTCCTGCCCGGGGAGCTGTTTTTT,CASSVLPGELFF
TRBV28,TRBJ2-3,.,.,TGTGCCAGCAGTCCCCCTTGGACCACCACAGATACGCAGTATTTT,CASSPPWTTTDTQYF
TRBV21-1,TRBJ2-7,.,.,TGTGCCAGCAGCAAAGTACACCGGTGGTACGAGCAGTACTTC,CASSKVHRWYEQYF
TRBV29-1,TRBJ2-5,.,.,TGCAGCGTTGAAGTATTCGGCTATATGGGCCAAGAGACCCAGTACTTC,CSVEVFGYMGQETQYF
TRBV7-9,TRBJ2-2,.,.,TGTGCCAGCAGCTTAGCGCGAGACGGAGAGACGTTGTTTTTT,CASSLARDGETLFF
TRBV9,TRBJ1-4,.,.,TGTGCCAGCAGCGTAGGAGGGGGAACTAATGAAAAACTGTTTTTT,CASSVGGGTNEKLFF
TRBV2,TRBJ2-7,.,.,TGTGCCAGCAGTGGGACATCTCCGCTTAGCTCCTACGAGCAGTACTTC,CASSGTSPLSSYEQYF
TRBV5-6,TRBJ2-1,.,.,TGTGCCAGCAGCCTGGACAGTTTTAATGAGCAGTTCTTC,CASSLDSFNEQFF
TRBV12-5,TRBJ2-3,once,.,TGTGCTAGTGGTTCCCCGATTCCGATTAGCGGCCTTTCGACAGATACGCAGTATTTT,CASGSPIPISGLSTDTQYF
TRBV4-1,TRBJ2-5,.,.,TGCGCCAGCAGCCAAGGGAGTAGCTGGGAGACCCAGTACTTC,CASSQGSSWETQYF
TRBV14,TRBJ2-7,.,TRBD2,TGTGCCAGCAGCCGTCTAAGCGGGGCCTACGAGCAGTACTTC,CASSRLSGAYEQYF
TRBV19,TRBJ2-5,.,.,TGTGCCAGTAGCGACAGCAGGGGAGGAGAGACCCAGTACTTC,CASSDSRGGETQYF
TRBV6-5,TRBJ2-2,.,TRBD1,TGTGCCAGCAGTTACTCGACAGGGATGGTGACCGGGGAGCTGTTTTTT,CASSYSTGMVTGELFF